The 17 T cell receptor beta chains presented below share a single source sample, sequenced in a study of blood T cell repertoires in COVID-19. Profiled with immunoSEQ multiplex PCR; TCRdb holds only in-frame clones, not every one. The data show 92,000 or so clones, about 91% seen once. Sample: peripheral blood. The receptors were sampled from a man in his sixties with acute or convalescent COVID-19.

The rearrangement links TRBV6-5 to TRBJ1-5; 7 bases align to TRBD1. With 10 bases clipped from V and 1 base from J, the junction kept 7 bases outside the gene matches. In germline, CDR1 is MNHEY, CDR2 SVGAGI. The CDR3 length is 14 residues. The CDR3 sequence is CAKNRGGSNQPQHF. The CDR3, as DNA: TGTGCCAAGAACAGGGGTGGGAGCAATCAGCCCCAGCATTTT.

This chain joins TRBV27 and TRBJ1-4, with D perhaps TRBD1 (6 bases). CDR3 size: 12 residues. In germline, CDR1 is MNHEY, CDR2 SMNVEV (reference sequence). The CDR3 is CATGLGNEKLFF. The CDR3 region has the DNA TGTGCTACAGGGCTCGGTAATGAAAAACTGTTTTTT.

V gene TRBV6-5 combines with J gene TRBJ2-7, with a weak D call TRBD2 (5 bases). CDR3 size: 14 residues. V lost 6 bases, J lost 3 bases, and 15 bases lay in between. Germline-derived CDR1 and CDR2 are MNHEY and SVGAGI. CDR3 protein: CASSPPGLGYEQYF. CDR3 coding DNA: TGTGCCAGCAGCCCCCCTGGACTTGGCTACGAGCAGTACTTC.

The chain employs TRBV18 and TRBJ1-1; perhaps TRBD1 as D (5 bases). Trimming took 2 bases from V and 6 from J, leaving 16 bases between them. The germline V gene has CDR1 KGHSH and CDR2 LQKENI. The CDR3 length is 15 residues. CDR3 sequence: CASSPKRSTGAEAFF. The CDR3 nucleotides are TGTGCCAGCTCACCAAAGAGAAGTACAGGAGCTGAAGCTTTCTTT. The full variable domain, completed using reference TRBV18 and TRBJ1-1, is NAGVMQNPRHLVRRRGQEARLRCSPMKGHSHVYWYRQLPEEGLKFMVYLQKENIIDESGMPKERFSAEFPKEGPSILRIQQVVRGDSAAYFCASSPKRSTGAEAFFGQGTRLTVV.

The chain is built from TRBV5-1 and TRBJ1-5; possible D gene TRBD1, 5 bases. The CDR3 has 15 residues. Germline V gene lookup returns CDR1 SGHRS and CDR2 YFSETQ. V lost 0 bases and J lost 4, with 11 bases in between. The CDR3 here is CASSLDGGINQPQHF. The CDR3 nucleotides read TGCGCCAGCAGCTTGGATGGGGGGATTAATCAGCCCCAGCATTTT.

The chain uses TRBV5-1 and TRBJ1-4; D might be TRBD1 (5 bases). V was trimmed by 1 base and J by 0 bases, leaving 13 bases between them. Germline values: CDR1 SGHRS, CDR2 YFSETQ. This CDR3 spans 17 amino acids. CDR3 sequence reads: CASSLWQGPATNEKLFF. The CDR3 coding sequence is TGCGCCAGCAGCTTGTGGCAGGGCCCGGCAACTAATGAAAAACTGTTTTTT.

The V call is TRBV3-1 (or the pseudogene TRBV3-2), the J call TRBJ2-7, with D tentatively TRBD2 (5 bases). Trimming took 4 bases from V and 9 from J, leaving 13 bases between them. Germline-derived CDR1 and CDR2 are LGHDT and YNNKEL (reference sequence). The CDR3 has 12 amino acids. The CDR3: CASSPYEGAQYF. Written as DNA, the CDR3 is TGTGCCAGCAGCCCCTACGAGGGAGCGCAGTACTTC.

The table lists this clone with a few counts. This chain connects TRBV30 to TRBJ2-7, with D maybe TRBD1 (5 bases). The CDR3 totals 13 residues. Germline lookup yields CDR1 GTSNPN and CDR2 SVGIG (reference sequence). Deletions cut 5 bases from V and 3 bases from J, with 14 bases between. Here the CDR3 DNA reads TGTGCCTGGGAGCCCACAGGAAACTACGAGCAGTACTTC. It yields the protein CAWEPTGNYEQYF.

This chain uses TRBV5-1 with TRBJ1-6; 7 bases align to TRBD1. Germline V gives CDR1 SGHRS, CDR2 YFSETQ. The V and J ends lost 4 bases and 7 bases, in that order; junction bases with no gene match: 5. The CDR3 contains 14 residues. CDR3 loop: CASSRPGQNSPLHF. In DNA form, the CDR3 reads TGCGCCAGCAGCAGACCGGGACAGAATTCACCCCTCCACTTT.

The V gene is TRBV19, the J gene TRBJ2-7; the match to TRBD2 covers 11 bases. V lost 3 bases to trimming and J lost 2 bases; unmatched junction nucleotides: 6. This CDR3 contains 16 residues. Germline values: CDR1 LNHDA, CDR2 SQIVND (reference sequence). DNA for the CDR3: TGTGCCAGTAGTATGGGTCTTAGCGGGAGGGCCTACGAGCAGTACTTC. Its protein product is CASSMGLSGRAYEQYF.

This chain joins TRBV7-2 and TRBJ2-1; 15 bases agree with TRBD2. Trimming took 5 bases from V and 8 from J; bases not matched to a gene: 7. The length of the CDR3 is 16 residues. Germline V gives CDR1 SGHTA, CDR2 FQGNSA. The CDR3 is CASSLRRTSGRDEQFF. DNA for the CDR3: TGTGCCAGCAGCCTTAGACGGACTAGCGGGAGGGATGAGCAGTTCTTC.

The rearrangement joins TRBV5-1 to TRBJ2-1; a weak D match, TRBD1 (6 bases). V shed 1 base and J shed 5 bases, with 13 bases lying between them. This CDR3 is built from 15 residues. Germline CDR1 is SGHRS and CDR2 is YFSETQ. The CDR3 coding sequence is TGCGCCAGCAGCTTGAGATCAGGGGTGAACAATGAGCAGTTCTTC. Translated: CASSLRSGVNNEQFF.

This sequence joins TRBV9 and TRBJ1-4; 7 nucleotides align to TRBD1. This CDR3 region has 14 residues. Trimming at V came to 3 bases and at J to 8 bases, leaving 7 bases not matched to a gene. In germline, CDR1 is SGDLS, CDR2 YYNGEE. The CDR3 sequence: CASSEGATEEKLFF. The CDR3 DNA reads TGTGCCAGCAGCGAGGGGGCTACGGAAGAAAAACTGTTTTTT.

The chain carries TRBV5-1 and TRBJ2-7; 10 bases line up with TRBD1. The CDR3 runs to 14 residues. Trimming took 0 bases from V and 7 from J; bases not matched to a gene: 4. CDR1 is SGHRS, CDR2 YFSETQ, per germline. CDR3 protein: CASSLAGTGEEQYF. The CDR3 DNA sequence: TGCGCCAGCAGCTTGGCTGGGACAGGGGAAGAGCAGTACTTC.

V gene TRBV7-9 combines with J gene TRBJ1-5, with 7 nucleotides matching TRBD1. CDR3 length: 14 residues. CDR1 SEHNR and CDR2 FQNEAQ come from the germline V gene (reference sequence). Trimming took 5 bases from V and 3 from J; bases not matched to a gene: 4. The CDR3 protein is CASSRTGLNQPQHF. CDR3 sequence (DNA): TGTGCCAGCAGCCGGACAGGACTCAATCAGCCCCAGCATTTT.

CDR3 residues: CAISAQGERGTDTQYF. The CDR3 DNA is TGTGCCATCAGTGCACAGGGAGAGAGGGGCACAGATACGCAGTATTTT. The V gene is TRBV10-3, the J gene TRBJ2-3; D is perhaps TRBD1 (6 bases). CDR1 is ENHRY and CDR2 is SYGVKD in the germline V gene. The CDR3 has 16 residues. Trimming cost V 4 bases and J 1 base, with 15 bases left between them.

The chain employs TRBV6-1 and TRBJ1-3; D is possibly TRBD1 (5 bases). Trimming removed 2 bases at V and 0 bases at J, with 17 bases between. The CDR3 covers 18 residues. Germline CDR1 reads MNHNS; CDR2 reads SASEGT. CDR3 coding DNA: TGTGCCAGCAGTGAATTCCGTGGGGGACTGAACTCTGGAAACACCATATATTTT. Protein product: CASSEFRGGLNSGNTIYF.